This T cell receptor beta chain was captured by sequencing in a study of T cells in Graves' hyperthyroidism and ophthalmopathy. It was RNA transcripts that yielded the amplified TCR beta CDR3 regions. First-round RT-PCR of the TCR CDR3 relied on the HTBI primer set. TCRdb re-analysed the multiplex PCR reads in MiXCR, keeping a single row per CDR3 protein. The sample lists about 500,000 distinct CDR3 sequences, roughly 17% occurring once. Germline V gene sequence: CDR1 SGHRS, CDR2 YFSETQ. V was pared by 0 bases and J by 6 bases, with 15 bases between. The CDR3 is made up of 15 amino acids. Patients having uncontrolled infection, another autoimmune disease, pregnancy or lactation were not included.

Sequenced input: blood. This sequence originates from a woman under 30 with Graves' hyperthyroidism. The rearrangement uses TRBV5-1 and TRBJ1-2; perhaps TRBD1 as D (5 bases). CDR3 nucleotides: TGCGCCAGCAGCTTGGAGCTCCAGGGAGCTCATGGCTACACCTTC. It encodes CASSLELQGAHGYTF.